This T cell receptor beta chain was recorded in a study of cytomegalovirus exposure and HLA in healthy donors. Study-level results: There were reportedly fewer N-insertions in an Asian-associated ancestry cluster than the approximately 670-donor mean, in a later analysis.

The germline CDR1 and CDR2 sequences are SGHNT and YYREEE (reference sequence). This CDR3 is built from 13 residues. The V gene lost 4 bases and the J gene lost 6 bases, with 11 bases spanning the gap. The PCR contained 60 Vbeta and 13 Jbeta primers. Using immunoSEQ multiplex PCR, the repertoire was profiled, and TCRdb retains in-frame clones only, with some absent. The sample has over 150,000 clones, 68% seen once; the top ten hold approximately 4.5%. Regarding this clone: Its antigen is not known.

The rearrangement links TRBV5-4 to TRBJ2-1; D perhaps matches TRBD2 (6 bases). Material for sequencing was PBMCs. The TCR comes from a woman aged 18-30 years in good health and CMV-seropositive. CDR3 sequence (DNA): TGTGCCAGCAGCCTGTGGAGGGTCAATGAGCAGTTCTTC. It yields the protein CASSLWRVNEQFF.